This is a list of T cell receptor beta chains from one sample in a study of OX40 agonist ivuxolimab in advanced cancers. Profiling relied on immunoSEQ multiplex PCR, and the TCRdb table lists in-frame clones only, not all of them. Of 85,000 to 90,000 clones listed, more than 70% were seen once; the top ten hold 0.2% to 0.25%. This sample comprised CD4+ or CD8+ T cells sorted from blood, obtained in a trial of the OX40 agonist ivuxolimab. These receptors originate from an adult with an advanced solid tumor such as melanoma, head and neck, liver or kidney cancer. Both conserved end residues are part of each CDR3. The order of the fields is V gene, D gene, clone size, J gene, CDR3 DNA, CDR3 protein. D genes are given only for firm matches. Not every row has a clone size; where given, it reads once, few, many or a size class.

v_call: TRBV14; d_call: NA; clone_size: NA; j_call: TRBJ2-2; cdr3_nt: TGTGCCAGCAGCGCCAGAGTTGGCGGGACCGGGGAGCTGTTTTTT; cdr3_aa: CASSARVGGTGELFF
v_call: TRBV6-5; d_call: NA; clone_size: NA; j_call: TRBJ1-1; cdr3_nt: TGTGCCAGCAGTTACCGCGGAGGGGGCACTGAAGCTTTCTTT; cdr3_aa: CASSYRGGGTEAFF
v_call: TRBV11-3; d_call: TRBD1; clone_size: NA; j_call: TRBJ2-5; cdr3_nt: TGTGCCAGCAGCTCAGGGGGCGCGGGACAAGAGACCCAGTACTTC; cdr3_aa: CASSSGGAGQETQYF
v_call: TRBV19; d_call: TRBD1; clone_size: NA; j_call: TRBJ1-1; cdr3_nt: TGTGCCAGTCGGGGACAGGTGTACACTGAAGCTTTCTTT; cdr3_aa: CASRGQVYTEAFF
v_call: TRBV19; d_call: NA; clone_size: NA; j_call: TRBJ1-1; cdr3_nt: TGTGCCAGTAGTATAGATCCTACAGGAAAAGCTTTCTTT; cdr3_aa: CASSIDPTGKAFF
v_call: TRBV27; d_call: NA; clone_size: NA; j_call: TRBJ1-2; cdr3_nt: TGTGCCAGCAGTTTTTCCACAGTCTCTAACTATGGCTACACCTTC; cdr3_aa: CASSFSTVSNYGYTF
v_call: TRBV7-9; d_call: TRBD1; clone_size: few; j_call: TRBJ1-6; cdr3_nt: TGTGCCAGCAGCCCTCCCGGGACAGGGTATTCACCCCTCCACTTT; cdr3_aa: CASSPPGTGYSPLHF
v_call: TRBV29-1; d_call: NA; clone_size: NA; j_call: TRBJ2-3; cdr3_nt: TGCAGCATACTGGGTGGTCCGGGGACAGATACGCAGTATTTT; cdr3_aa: CSILGGPGTDTQYF
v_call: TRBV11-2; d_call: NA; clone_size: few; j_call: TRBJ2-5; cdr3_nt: TGTGCCAGCAGCTTAGATCGGGAGACCCAGTACTTC; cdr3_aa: CASSLDRETQYF
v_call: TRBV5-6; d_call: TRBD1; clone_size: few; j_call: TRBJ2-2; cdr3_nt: TGTGCCAGCCACAGAAGGGAGACAGGGGGCTCCGGGGAGCTGTTTTTT; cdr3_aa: CASHRRETGGSGELFF
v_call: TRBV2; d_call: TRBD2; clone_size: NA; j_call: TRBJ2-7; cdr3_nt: TGTGCCAGCTTGATGGCGGGAGGATCCTACGAGCAGTACTTC; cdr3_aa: CASLMAGGSYEQYF
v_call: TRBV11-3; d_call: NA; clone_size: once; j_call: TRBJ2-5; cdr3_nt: TGTGCCAGCAGCTTGATTCTTAACAGGGTGAGACGAGAGACCCAGTACTTC; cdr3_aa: CASSLILNRVRRETQYF
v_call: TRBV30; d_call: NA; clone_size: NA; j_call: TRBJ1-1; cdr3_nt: TGTGCCTGGACTAGGGCAAAAACAGAAGCTTTCTTT; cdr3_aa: CAWTRAKTEAFF
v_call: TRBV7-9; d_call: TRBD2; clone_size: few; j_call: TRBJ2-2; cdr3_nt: TGTGCCAGCAGCTTAGCGCGACTAGCGGGGGGAAAGAACACCGGGGAGCTGTTTTTT; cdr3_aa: CASSLARLAGGKNTGELFF
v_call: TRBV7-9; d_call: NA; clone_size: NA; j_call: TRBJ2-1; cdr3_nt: TGTGCCAGCAGCTTAATAAACTATGAGCAGTTCTTC; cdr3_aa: CASSLINYEQFF
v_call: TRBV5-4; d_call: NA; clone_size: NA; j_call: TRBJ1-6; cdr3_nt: TGTGCCAGCACCGCCGAACAGGGTGGAGGGTCACCCCTCCACTTT; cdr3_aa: CASTAEQGGGSPLHF
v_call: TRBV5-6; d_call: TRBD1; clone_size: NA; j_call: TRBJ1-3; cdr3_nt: TGTGCCAGCAGCTCCCTTTCTAACAGGGGATCAGGAGGAAACACCATATATTTT; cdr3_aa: CASSSLSNRGSGGNTIYF
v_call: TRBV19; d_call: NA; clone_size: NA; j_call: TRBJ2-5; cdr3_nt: TGTGCCAGTAGTATAGCCAGGGCGGAGACCCAGTACTTC; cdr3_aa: CASSIARAETQYF
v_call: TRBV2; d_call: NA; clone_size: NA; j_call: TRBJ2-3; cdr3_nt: TGTGCCAGCAGTGTGGCCGCTAGCACAGATACGCAGTATTTT; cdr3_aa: CASSVAASTDTQYF
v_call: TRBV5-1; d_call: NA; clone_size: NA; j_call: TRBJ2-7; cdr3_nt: TGCGCCAGCAGCTTGGTTTCGCCCGGGGCATTTTACGAGCAGTACTTC; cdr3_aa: CASSLVSPGAFYEQYF
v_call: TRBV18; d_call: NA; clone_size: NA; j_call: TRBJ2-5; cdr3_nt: TGTGCCAGCTCGTCCGATCTTCTGGAGACCCAGTACTTC; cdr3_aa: CASSSDLLETQYF
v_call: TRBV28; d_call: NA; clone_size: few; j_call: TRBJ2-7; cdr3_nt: TGTGCCAGCAGTCCTTCTGGGGAATCCTACGAGCAGTACTTC; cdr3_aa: CASSPSGESYEQYF
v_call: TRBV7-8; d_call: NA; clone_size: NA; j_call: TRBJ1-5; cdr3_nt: TGTGCCAGCAGCCCAAGTACAATTCAGCCCCAGCATTTT; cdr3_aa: CASSPSTIQPQHF
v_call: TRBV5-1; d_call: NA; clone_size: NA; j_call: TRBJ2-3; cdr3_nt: TGCGCCAGCAGCAACTCAAGGGATACGCAGTATTTT; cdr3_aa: CASSNSRDTQYF
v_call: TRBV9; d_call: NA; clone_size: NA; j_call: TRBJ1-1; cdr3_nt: TGTGCCAGCAGCCCGAGACTGGGGGGCACTGAAGCTTTCTTT; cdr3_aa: CASSPRLGGTEAFF
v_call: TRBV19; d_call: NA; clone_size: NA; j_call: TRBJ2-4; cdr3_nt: TGTGCCAGTAGTCTTGGGCTTGGGAACATTCAGTACTTC; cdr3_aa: CASSLGLGNIQYF
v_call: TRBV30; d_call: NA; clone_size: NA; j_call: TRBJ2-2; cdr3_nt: TGTGCCTGGAATTTGGCGGGAAGCACCGGGGAGCTGTTTTTT; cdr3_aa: CAWNLAGSTGELFF
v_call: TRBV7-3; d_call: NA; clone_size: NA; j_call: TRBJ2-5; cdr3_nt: TGTGCCAGCAGCTTAAGCCCCCAAGAGACCCAGTACTTC; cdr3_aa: CASSLSPQETQYF
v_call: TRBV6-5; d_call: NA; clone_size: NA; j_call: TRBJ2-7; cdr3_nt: TGTGCCACCACCAAATCCGGGACGGTAACCTACGAGCAGTACTTC; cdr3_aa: CATTKSGTVTYEQYF
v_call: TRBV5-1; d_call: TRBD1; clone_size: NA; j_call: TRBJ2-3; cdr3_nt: TGCGCCAGCAGACCACAGGGGCCAAGCACAGATACGCAGTATTTT; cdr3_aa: CASRPQGPSTDTQYF
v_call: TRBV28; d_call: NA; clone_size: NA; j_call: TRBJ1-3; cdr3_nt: TGTGCCAGCAGTTTACCCCAGGGGTATGAGGACACCATATATTTT; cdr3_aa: CASSLPQGYEDTIYF
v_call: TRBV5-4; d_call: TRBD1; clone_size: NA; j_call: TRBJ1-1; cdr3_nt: TGTGCCAGCAGCCGCAGACAGGGGCACACTGAAGCTTTCTTT; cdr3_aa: CASSRRQGHTEAFF
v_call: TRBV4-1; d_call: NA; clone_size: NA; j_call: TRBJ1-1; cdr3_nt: TGCGCCAGCAGCCACCTTTTTAGACAGAACACTGAAGCTTTCTTT; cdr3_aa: CASSHLFRQNTEAFF
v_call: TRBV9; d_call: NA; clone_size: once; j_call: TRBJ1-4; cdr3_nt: TGTGCCAGCAGCCCGGGAGGCGCTGGTGAAAAACTGTTTTTT; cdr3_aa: CASSPGGAGEKLFF
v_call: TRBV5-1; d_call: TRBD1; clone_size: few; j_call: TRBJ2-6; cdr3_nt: TGCGCCAGCTACAGGGGCTCTGGGGCCAACGTCCTGACTTTC; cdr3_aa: CASYRGSGANVLTF
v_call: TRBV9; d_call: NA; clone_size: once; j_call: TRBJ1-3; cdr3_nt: TGTGCCAGCAGCGGACAGATCTCTGGAAACACCATATATTTT; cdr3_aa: CASSGQISGNTIYF
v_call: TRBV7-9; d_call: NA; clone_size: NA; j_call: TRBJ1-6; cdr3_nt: TGTGCCAGCAGCTTAGGACAGGATAATTCACCCCTCCACTTT; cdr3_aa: CASSLGQDNSPLHF
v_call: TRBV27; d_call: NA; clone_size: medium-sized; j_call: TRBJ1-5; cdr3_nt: TGTGCCAGCAGTGCAGGCCGTCAGCCCCAGCATTTT; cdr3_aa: CASSAGRQPQHF
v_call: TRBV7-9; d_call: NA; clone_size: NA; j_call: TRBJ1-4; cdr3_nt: TGTGCCAGCAGCTTAGCGGCGAGGGGGGCTGAAAAACTGTTTTTT; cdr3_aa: CASSLAARGAEKLFF
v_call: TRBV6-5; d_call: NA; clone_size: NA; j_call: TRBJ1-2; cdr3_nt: TGTGCCAGCAGTTACTCGACAGAGACTGGCTACACCTTC; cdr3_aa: CASSYSTETGYTF
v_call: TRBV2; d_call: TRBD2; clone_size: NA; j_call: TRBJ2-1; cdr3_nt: TGTGCCAGCAGTGAAATGGGGACTAGCGGGGGAGGCCTCTTC; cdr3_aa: CASSEMGTSGGGLF
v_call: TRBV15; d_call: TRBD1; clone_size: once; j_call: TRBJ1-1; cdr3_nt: TGTGCCACCATGAGAGGGGGGACAGGGAAGAACACTGAAGCTTTCTTT; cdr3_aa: CATMRGGTGKNTEAFF
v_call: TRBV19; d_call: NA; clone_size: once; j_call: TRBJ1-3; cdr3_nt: TGTGCCAGTAGTTTCCAGGTGAGCTCTGGAAACACCATATATTTT; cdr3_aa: CASSFQVSSGNTIYF
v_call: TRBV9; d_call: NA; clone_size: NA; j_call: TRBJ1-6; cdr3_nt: TGTGCCAGCAGCGCCACCGAGAGCCGACAAAATTCACCCCTCCACTTT; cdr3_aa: CASSATESRQNSPLHF
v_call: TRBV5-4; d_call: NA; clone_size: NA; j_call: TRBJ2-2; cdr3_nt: TGTGCCAGCAGCTCATTAACAGGCACCGGGGAGCTGTTTTTT; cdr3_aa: CASSSLTGTGELFF
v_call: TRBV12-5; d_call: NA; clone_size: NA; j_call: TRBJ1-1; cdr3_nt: TGTGCTAGTGGTTTGTCGACAGCTGAAGCTTTCTTT; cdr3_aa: CASGLSTAEAFF
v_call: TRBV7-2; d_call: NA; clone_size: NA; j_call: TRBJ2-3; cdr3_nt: TGTGCCAGCAGCTTAGCGGTGGGCACAGATACGCAGTATTTT; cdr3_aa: CASSLAVGTDTQYF
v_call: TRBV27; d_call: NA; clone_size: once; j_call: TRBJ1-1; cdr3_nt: TGTGCCAGCAGTTTTAAACCCCCGGCAGAACCAAAAGCTTTCTTT; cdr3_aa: CASSFKPPAEPKAFF
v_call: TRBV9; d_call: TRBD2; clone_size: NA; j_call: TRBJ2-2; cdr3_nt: TGTGCCAGCAGCGAAACTAGCGGCACCGGGGAGCTGTTTTTT; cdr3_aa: CASSETSGTGELFF
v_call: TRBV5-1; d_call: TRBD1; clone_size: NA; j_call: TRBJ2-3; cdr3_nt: TGCGCCAGCAGCTTAGGGGGCACGTCCACAGATACGCAGTATTTT; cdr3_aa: CASSLGGTSTDTQYF
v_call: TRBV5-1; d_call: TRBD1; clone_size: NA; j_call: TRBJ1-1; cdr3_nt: TGCGCCAGCAGCTTGTCCCAGGGGGCTCCTGAAGCTTTCTTT; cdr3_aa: CASSLSQGAPEAFF
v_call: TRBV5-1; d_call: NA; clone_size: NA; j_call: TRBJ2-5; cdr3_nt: TGCGCCAGCAGCTTGGAGTCAGAGACCCAGTACTTC; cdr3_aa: CASSLESETQYF
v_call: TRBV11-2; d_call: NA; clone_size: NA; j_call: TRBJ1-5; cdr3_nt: TGTGCCAGCAGCTTAGATCGTCCCACAGGAAGCCCTCAGCCCCAGCATTTT; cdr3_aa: CASSLDRPTGSPQPQHF
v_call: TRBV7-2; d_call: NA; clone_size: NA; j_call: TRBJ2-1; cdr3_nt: TGTGCCAGCAGCCGCGGGTTCCCGCCCCCCAAGCAGTTCTTC; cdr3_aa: CASSRGFPPPKQFF
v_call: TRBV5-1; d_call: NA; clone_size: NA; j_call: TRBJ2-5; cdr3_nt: TGCGCCAGCAGCTTGGAGAGTATTGAGGAGACCCAGTACTTC; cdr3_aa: CASSLESIEETQYF
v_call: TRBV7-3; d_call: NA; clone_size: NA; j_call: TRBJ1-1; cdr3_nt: TGTGCCAGCAGCTCTCAGCCGAACACTGAAGCTTTCTTT; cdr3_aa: CASSSQPNTEAFF
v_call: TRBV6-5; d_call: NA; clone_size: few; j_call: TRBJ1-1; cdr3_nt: TGTGCCAGCAGAACAATAGGAGTAAACACTGAAGCTTTCTTT; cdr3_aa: CASRTIGVNTEAFF